The next 9 T cell receptor beta chains were all read from a single sample in a study of blood T cell repertoires in COVID-19. Using immunoSEQ multiplex PCR, the repertoire was profiled, and TCRdb retains in-frame clones only, with some absent. The data show 150,000 to 200,000 clones, about 88% seen once. The sample was peripheral blood. These receptors were taken from a human donor in a cohort sampled during active COVID-19.

V gene TRBV9 combines with J gene TRBJ2-2; D unresolved. Between the trimmed V and J ends, which lost 3 bases and 5 bases, there was a span of 5 bases. The germline CDR1 and CDR2 sequences are SGDLS and YYNGEE. The CDR3 consists of 12 residues. The CDR3 protein is CASSAVTGELFF. The DNA of the CDR3 is TGTGCCAGCAGCGCGGTAACCGGGGAGCTGTTTTTT.

The rearrangement uses TRBV6-2 or TRBV6-3 and TRBJ1-5; D perhaps matches TRBD1 (6 bases). This CDR3 is built from 15 residues. Trimming left V 2 bases short and J 0 bases short, with 8 bases between. Germline CDR1 and CDR2: MNHEY and SVGEGT. Here the CDR3 DNA reads TGTGCCAGCAGTTACCTACAGGGTAGCAATCAGCCCCAGCATTTT. Its translation is CASSYLQGSNQPQHF.

This rearrangement joins TRBV28 to TRBJ2-7, with 8 nucleotides matching TRBD2. The CDR3 length is 14 residues. V lost 8 bases, J lost 6 bases, and 12 bases stayed unmatched. Looked up from germline, CDR1 is MDHEN and CDR2 is SYDVKM. The CDR3 DNA is TGTGCCAGCCGGGGGGGGTCTAGCGGAGTCGAGCAGTACTTC. It encodes CASRGGSSGVEQYF.

The gene calls are TRBV28 and TRBJ2-7; D is perhaps TRBD1 (6 bases). Germline V CDR1 and CDR2: MDHEN, SYDVKM. The CDR3 is made up of 17 amino acids. Between the trimmed V and J ends, which lost 5 bases and 4 bases, there was a span of 24 bases. CDR3 residues: CASSRPLGQLRPYEQYF. The CDR3 bases are TGTGCCAGCAGTCGCCCCCTCGGACAGCTGAGGCCTTACGAGCAGTACTTC.

This sequence joins TRBV30 and TRBJ1-6, with D possibly being TRBD1 (5 bases). Germline CDR1 reads GTSNPN; CDR2 reads SVGIG (reference sequence). The CDR3 is 14 residues long. V lost 5 bases and J lost 8, with 16 bases in between. The CDR3 DNA follows: TGTGCCTGGGGGGGAGGGACTCGCGATTCACCCCTCCACTTT. Translating it yields CAWGGGTRDSPLHF.

The chain recombines TRBV5-8 with TRBJ2-7; 7 nucleotides align to TRBD2. V lost 2 bases and J lost 3; bases outside the gene matches: 14. CDR1 is SGHTS, CDR2 YDEGEE, per germline. CDR3 size: 17 residues. The CDR3, as DNA: TGTGCCAGCAGCTTTGGCGGGAGTGTTGACGTTCTCTACGAGCAGTACTTC. Residues: CASSFGGSVDVLYEQYF.

The genes are TRBV6-6 and TRBJ2-5; possible D gene TRBD2, 6 bases. This CDR3 comprises 12 residues. Germline CDR1 reads MNHNY; CDR2 reads SVGAGI (reference sequence). V was pared by 10 bases and J by 5 bases, with 14 bases between. The CDR3 is CAIPKGRETQYF. In DNA form, the CDR3 reads TGTGCCATCCCGAAGGGGAGGGAGACCCAGTACTTC.

The chain has TRBV20-1 and TRBJ2-1; D is perhaps TRBD1 (5 bases). CDR1 is DFQATT and CDR2 is SNEGSKA in the germline V gene (reference sequence). CDR3 length: 14 amino acids. V was clipped by 3 bases and J by 5 bases, with 14 bases between them. CDR3 nucleotide sequence: TGCAGTGCTAGTTATCAGGGTATGAACAATGAGCAGTTCTTC. Translated, it gives CSASYQGMNNEQFF.

The CDR3 DNA is TGTGCCAGCAGCGAACCGGGACAGGGAATCTATGGCTACACCTTC. It encodes CASSEPGQGIYGYTF. The rearrangement uses TRBV6-2 or TRBV6-3 and TRBJ1-2; 9 nucleotides align to TRBD1. CDR1 and CDR2 (germline): MNHEY, SVGEGT. This CDR3 spans 15 amino acids. The ends lost 6 bases at V and 4 bases at J; junction bases unmatched: 9.